The TCR beta chain described here comes from a study of cytomegalovirus exposure and HLA in healthy donors. Concerning this clone: The same CDR3 arises from other DNA sequences in this sample as well.

PCR employed 60 Vbeta and 13 Jbeta primers. Data came from immunoSEQ multiplex PCR; TCRdb stores just in-frame clones and leaves some out. This table has some 150,000 clones, more than 9.5% appearing once. From germline, CDR1 is SGHRS and CDR2 YFSETQ. The CDR3 totals 15 residues. V dropped 2 bases and J dropped 1; count of bases not matched to a gene: 2. This chain links TRBV5-1 with TRBJ2-3; 9 bases fit TRBD2. The sample consisted of PBMCs. The TCR was taken from a man over 45 in good health and CMV-seronegative. The CDR3 DNA is TGCGCCAGCAGCTTATTAGCGGGGGGCACAGATACGCAGTATTTT. The encoded protein is CASSLLAGGTDTQYF.